This TCR beta chain was retrieved from a study of metastatic and nonmetastatic thyroid tumors. Study-level information: The study looked at repertoires side by side in blood and in tumor or nodule tissue from malignant and benign thyroid patients.

In the original analysis: Differences in CDR3 between clinicopathological groups were drawn on to build a classifier intended to discriminate distant-metastatic papillary thyroid cancer patients. With MiXCR, TCRdb reprocessed the PCR reads. TCRdb's processing, not the authors' own work, is the source of the V and J calls. The sample lists 31,000 or so clones, 25% to 35% occurring once. This clone is medium-sized within its sample. The antigen is undetermined. Each patient came to thyroid surgery without any prior treatment (of any kind). The CDR3 is 15 residues long. Germline CDR1 reads MDHEN; CDR2 reads SYDVKM. The germline V and J ends were trimmed by 4 bases and 1 base, with 13 bases remaining between them. General observations from the study: It was reportedly found that TCR beta diversity was significantly higher in malignant thyroid tumors than in benign nodules, a difference seen in both blood and tumor samples.

This clonotype originated in a female donor with papillary thyroid cancer or a benign thyroid nodule (not recorded which). Some clones in this sample may be carry-over from other donors' samples. The specimen sequenced was blood. This sequence joins TRBV28 and TRBJ1-2; D unresolved. The CDR3 bases are TGTGCCAGCAGTTCCCCTCCGGAGGGTAACTATGGCTACACCTTC. It codes for CASSSPPEGNYGYTF.